Included here is one TCR beta chain sequence, with context. The data are from a study of blood T cell repertoires in COVID-19. Study context: Specimens from acute and convalescent COVID-19 originated in the United States, Italy and Spain. Sources were T cells, B-cell-depleted T cells, or PBMCs; the material itself was cDNA or gDNA.

Original methodology: Estimated nucleated cell counts came from reference gene primer amplification. Generated by immunoSEQ multiplex PCR, the TCRdb table keeps only in-frame clones and is missing some. V, J and clone size reflect that table, while D and trimming were determined from the DNA. The sample has some 70,000 clones; around 88% are singletons. V lost 1 base, J lost 8 bases, and 3 bases stayed unmatched. Germline V gene sequence: CDR1 LGHDT, CDR2 YNNKEL (reference sequence). The CDR3 is 13 amino acids. This sequence joins TRBV3-1 (or the pseudogene TRBV3-2) and TRBJ1-2, with 8 bases aligning to TRBD1. Sequencing was performed on peripheral blood. This TCR was sampled from a middle-aged man with COVID-19, enrolled during active disease. CDR3 residues: CASSQGDRTGYTF. The CDR3 nucleotides are TGTGCCAGCAGCCAAGGGGACAGGACGGGCTACACCTTC.